This TCR beta chain emerged from a study of cytomegalovirus exposure and HLA in healthy donors. Study-level results: While the bulk of TCR sequences proved rare, some public TCRs turned up in many donors.

Of note for this clone: Its antigen is undetermined.

The study ran its PCR with 60 Vbeta and 13 Jbeta primers. Measured with immunoSEQ multiplex PCR; TCRdb has only the in-frame clones, and not every one. The sample includes about 87,000 clones, roughly 70% of them seen just once. The TCR sequence derives from a man aged 25-45 years in good health and CMV-seropositive. The specimen was PBMCs.

CDR3 DNA: TGTGCCAGCAGCCAAGATACGGAGGAAGCTTTCTTT. Its translation: CASSQDTEEAFF. This rearrangement joins TRBV4-2 to TRBJ1-1; D remains unclear. The CDR3 extends over 12 amino acids. Germline V gene data show CDR1 as LGHNA and CDR2 as YNFKEQ. V was pared by 0 bases and J by 8 bases, with 7 bases between.